The 27 T cell receptor beta chains in this list originate from one sample, sequenced in a study of blood T cells in healthy people across ages. A J-beta primer mix and a sample-barcoded 5' primer were used in a second PCR of roughly 6 to 12 cycles. Each CDR3 protein gets one entry after TCRdb re-called the 5' RACE reads with MiXCR. The sample has around 1.7 million distinct CDR3 sequences; about 30% are singletons. Sequenced: blood. The receptors were sampled from a woman under 40 in good health.

Only a few counts were recorded for this clonotype. The chain recombines TRBV29-1 with TRBJ1-5, with 7 bases lining up with TRBD1. The ends lost 4 bases at V and 4 bases at J; junction bases unmatched: 7. This CDR3 region has 14 residues. Per the germline V gene, CDR1 is SQVTM and CDR2 is ANQGSEA. The CDR3 sequence is CSVAPTGRNQPQHF. The CDR3 DNA reads as TGCAGCGTTGCCCCGACAGGGAGAAATCAGCCCCAGCATTTT.

The CDR3 region is CASTPGQVNTEAFF. The DNA of the CDR3 is TGTGCCAGCACCCCCGGACAGGTCAACACTGAAGCTTTCTTT. The V call is TRBV12-3 or TRBV12-4, the J call TRBJ1-1, with TRBD1 matching over 7 bases. Losses at the gene ends were 7 bases for V and 2 bases for J; bases not matched to a gene: 7. This CDR3 is 14 amino acids long.

Of note for this clonotype: With a much larger clone just one base away, this may be a read error. V gene TRBV3-1 combines with J gene TRBJ2-5; TRBD1 matches 9 bases. The CDR3 has 15 amino acids. The germline V gene has CDR1 LGHDT and CDR2 YNNKEL (reference sequence). For the CDR3, the DNA is TGTACCAGCAGCCAACCGGGACAGGGTTTGAAGACCCAGTACTTC. It translates to CTSSQPGQGLKTQYF.

This clonotype was recorded a few times. The gene calls are TRBV7-9 and TRBJ2-1, with 8 bases aligning to TRBD2. This CDR3 has 13 residues. Germline CDR1 SEHNR, CDR2 FQNEAQ (reference sequence). Trimming at V came to 6 bases and at J to 10 bases, leaving 8 bases not matched to a gene. CDR3 region: CASRSGTRAEQFF. CDR3 coding DNA: TGTGCCAGCAGATCCGGGACTAGGGCCGAGCAGTTCTTC.

This rearrangement joins TRBV6-5 to TRBJ2-1; D possibly corresponds to TRBD2 (5 bases). Germline V lookup: CDR1 MNHEY, CDR2 SVGAGI. The V and J ends lost 6 bases and 7 bases respectively, with 22 bases between them. This CDR3 spans 16 amino acids. The CDR3 sequence is CASSQRTTPWRNEQFF. Written as DNA, the CDR3 is TGTGCCAGCAGCCAACGTACTACCCCCTGGAGGAATGAGCAGTTCTTC.

With regard to this clonotype: The junction does not match germline at one end; this may be a read error. The J gene is TRBJ2-3, the V gene TRBV12-3 or TRBV12-4; D possibly matches TRBD1 or TRBD2 (5 bases each). This CDR3 comprises 16 residues. The DNA of the CDR3 is TGTGCCGGCAGTTTAGCCCGTGGGGGACGCACAGATACGCAGTATTTT. Its protein product is CAGSLARGGRTDTQYF.

The V gene is TRBV10-1, the J gene TRBJ2-3; maybe TRBD2 (5 bases). V was trimmed by 1 base and J by 2 bases, leaving 10 bases between them. This CDR3 has 15 residues. The germline V gene has CDR1 WNHNN and CDR2 SYGVQD (reference sequence). The CDR3: CASSEWRSDTDTQYF. The CDR3 DNA reads as TGCGCCAGCAGTGAGTGGAGGTCAGACACAGATACGCAGTATTTT.

The rearrangement links TRBV25-1 to TRBJ2-3; 7 bases agree with TRBD1. Losses at the gene ends were 3 bases for V and 1 base for J; bases not matched to a gene: 7. Germline V CDR1 and CDR2: MGHDK, SYGVNS. This CDR3 is 16 amino acids long. CDR3: CASSDSQTGRTDTQYF. CDR3 in DNA: TGTGCCAGCAGTGATTCGCAGACAGGGCGCACAGATACGCAGTATTTT.

For this clonotype: Sequence at one end of the junction differs from germline and may be a read error. The rearrangement uses TRBV6-2 or TRBV6-3 and TRBJ1-5, with D hard to call. The CDR3 covers 15 residues. CDR1 is MNHEY, CDR2 SVGEGT, per germline. In DNA, the CDR3 is TGTGCCAGCAGAAAGGAACTCGGTGGCAATCACCCCCAGCATTTT. Translation gives CASRKELGGNHPQHF.

There are a few counts of this clonotype. V usage is TRBV7-8 and J usage is TRBJ2-5; no clear D. Trimming pared 1 base from V and 1 base from J, leaving 10 bases between. CDR3 length: 15 residues. CDR1 and CDR2 (germline): SGHVS, FQNEAQ. The DNA of the CDR3 is TGTGCCAGCAGCTTAGAACCGTACTCCCAAGAGACCCAGTACTTC. This encodes CASSLEPYSQETQYF. The full variable domain, its missing parts supplied by reference TRBV7-8 and TRBJ2-5, is GAGVSQSPRYKVAKRGQDVALRCDPISGHVSLFWYQQALGQGPEFLTYFQNEAQLDKSGLPSDRFFAERPEGSVSTLKIQRTQQEDSAVYLCASSLEPYSQETQYFGPGTRLLVL.

This clonotype was seen more than once but under ten times. The V and J genes are TRBV10-3 and TRBJ2-2, with 7 bases that match TRBD2. The CDR3 length is 15 residues. V was pared by 4 bases and J by 1 base, with 3 bases of the junction left unmatched. The germline CDR1 and CDR2 sequences are ENHRY and SYGVKD. The CDR3 region is CAISGPGGNTGELFF. The CDR3, as DNA: TGTGCCATCAGTGGTCCGGGAGGGAACACCGGGGAGCTGTTTTTT.

For this clonotype: A much larger clone sits a single nucleotide away, making a read error possible. V and J are TRBV6-2 or TRBV6-3 and TRBJ2-5; TRBD1 agrees at 7 bases. The CDR3 is made up of 16 amino acids. V was clipped by 2 bases and J by 13 bases; unmatched bases: 19. Per the germline V gene, CDR1 is MNHEY and CDR2 is SVGEGT. The CDR3: CASSYPRQGRTYERYF. In nucleotides, the CDR3 is TGTGCCAGCAGTTACCCTCGACAGGGCCGCACCTACGAGCGGTACTTC.

The chain recombines TRBV6-1 with TRBJ1-2; TRBD1 aligns across 7 bases. This CDR3 is built from 15 residues. V was clipped by 11 bases and J by 3 bases; unmatched bases: 15. Germline CDR1 and CDR2: MNHNS and SASEGT. The CDR3 sequence is CAGYKSGGVDYGYTF. The CDR3 DNA is TGTGCCGGCTATAAGTCAGGGGGTGTAGACTATGGCTACACCTTC.

V gene TRBV28 combines with J gene TRBJ1-2; D is unresolved. V lost 4 bases and J lost 4, with 13 bases in between. The CDR3 is made up of 14 amino acids. Per germline, CDR1 MDHEN and CDR2 SYDVKM. The CDR3 nucleotides read TGTGCCAGCAGTTCCTACCGGGCAAGCTATGGCTACACCTTC. This sequence encodes CASSSYRASYGYTF.

In this sample, this clonotype turned up many times. The V call is TRBV5-1, the J call TRBJ2-5; 10 nucleotides align to TRBD2. V lost 1 base and J lost 5; bases outside the gene matches: 8. CDR1 SGHRS and CDR2 YFSETQ come from the germline V gene. The CDR3 consists of 16 residues. DNA of the CDR3: TGCGCCAGCAGCTTGTATTCCAGCGGGGGGGCGGAGACCCAGTACTTC. It yields the protein CASSLYSSGGAETQYF.

This clonotype was picked up a small number of times. The chain joins TRBV6-5 to TRBJ2-7, with TRBD2 identical over 10 bases. The CDR3 runs to 17 residues. V lost 1 base and J lost 2; bases outside the gene matches: 8. The germline V gene has CDR1 MNHEY and CDR2 SVGAGI. CDR3 DNA: TGTGCCAGCAGTTACTATACTAGCGGGGTTGAAACCTACGAGCAGTACTTC. Residues: CASSYYTSGVETYEQYF.

There are a few counts of this clonotype. The V call is TRBV9, the J call TRBJ2-3; D unclear. CDR3 length: 15 residues. Germline lookup yields CDR1 SGDLS and CDR2 YYNGEE. Deletions cut 3 bases from V and 0 bases from J, with 11 bases between. The CDR3 loop is CASSADWISTDTQYF. CDR3 nucleotide sequence: TGTGCCAGCAGCGCAGACTGGATTAGCACAGATACGCAGTATTTT.

The chain links TRBV30 to TRBJ1-5; no firm D call. This CDR3 is built from 13 residues. With 4 bases removed from V and 0 bases from J, the gap between germline ends came to 7 bases. CDR1 GTSNPN and CDR2 SVGIG come from the germline V gene (reference sequence). This CDR3 is CAWTPGSNQPQHF. The DNA of the CDR3 is TGTGCCTGGACCCCAGGTAGCAATCAGCCCCAGCATTTT. Full variable domain (remainder filled in from reference TRBV30 and TRBJ1-5): SQTIHQWPATLVQPVGSPLSLECTVEGTSNPNLYWYRQAAGRGLQLLFYSVGIGQISSEVPQNLSASRPQDRQFILSSKKLLLSDSGFYLCAWTPGSNQPQHFGDGTRLSIL.

This clonotype appeared a few times. The chain is built from TRBV3-1 and TRBJ1-2; D is uncertain. V dropped 0 bases and J dropped 7 bases, with 12 bases sitting between them. CDR1 is LGHDT, CDR2 YNNKEL, per germline (reference sequence). The CDR3 covers 14 residues. CDR3 sequence reads: CASSQDRSLGGYTF. The CDR3 region has the DNA TGTGCCAGCAGCCAAGATAGGTCCCTAGGTGGCTACACCTTC.

The chain is built from TRBV2 and TRBJ2-1; 9 nucleotides line up with TRBD2. The trim removed 6 bases at V and 10 bases at J, leaving 10 bases unmatched. This CDR3 has 14 amino acids. Germline-derived CDR1 and CDR2 are SNHLY and FYNNEI. The CDR3 reads CASSRASGVYEQFF. Written as DNA, the CDR3 is TGTGCCAGCAGCCGGGCTAGCGGGGTCTACGAGCAGTTCTTC.

The rearrangement uses TRBV28 and TRBJ1-5, with D uncertain. V was clipped by 2 bases and J by 5 bases, with 10 bases between them. Germline V gene data show CDR1 as MDHEN and CDR2 as SYDVKM. This CDR3 has 14 amino acids. In DNA, the CDR3 is TGTGCCAGCAGTTTACCGGGGAAGGATCAGCCCCAGCATTTT. Residues: CASSLPGKDQPQHF.

J is TRBJ2-2 and V is TRBV10-3; the D is unclear. V lost 4 bases, J lost 5 bases, and 8 bases lay in between. The CDR3 contains 13 residues. Looked up from germline, CDR1 is ENHRY and CDR2 is SYGVKD. The CDR3 bases are TGTGCCATCAGTGGGTCTGCAACCGGGGAGCTGTTTTTT. It yields the protein CAISGSATGELFF.

The CDR3 loop reads CASSLTGRGNGELFF. The CDR3 DNA reads as TGTGCCAGCAGCTTAACTGGCAGGGGCAACGGGGAGCTGTTTTTT. V is TRBV7-3 and J is TRBJ2-2; D might be TRBD1 (6 bases). Trimming left V 0 bases short and J 7 bases short, with 12 bases between. The germline gives CDR1 SGHTA, CDR2 FQGTGA. The CDR3 extends over 15 amino acids. Full variable domain (outside the CDR3, taken from reference TRBV7-3 and TRBJ2-2): GAGVSQTPSNKVTEKGKYVELRCDPISGHTALYWYRQSLGQGPEFLIYFQGTGAADDSGLPNDRFFAVRPEGSVSTLKIQRTERGDSAVYLCASSLTGRGNGELFFGEGSRLTVL.

Comments on this clonotype: This likely came from a read error, as a far larger clone is one base away. This sequence joins TRBV7-2 and TRBJ2-3; no definite D call. The CDR3 extends over 14 amino acids. The V gene's germline CDR1 is SGHTA and CDR2 FQGNSA. The CDR3 reads CACSLGWSTDTQYF. DNA of the CDR3: TGTGCCTGCAGCTTAGGATGGAGCACAGATACGCAGTATTTT.

The chain is built from TRBV29-1 and TRBJ1-1, with D hard to call. Germline assignment: CDR1 SQVTM and CDR2 ANQGSEA. Trimming left V 3 bases short and J 0 bases short, with 8 bases between. The length of the CDR3 is 13 residues. CDR3 bases: TGCAGCGTTGAGCAAGGAATGAACACTGAAGCTTTCTTT. Translated: CSVEQGMNTEAFF.

This clonotype was seen at least ten times. The V and J genes are TRBV4-1 and TRBJ2-3; 8 bases line up with TRBD2. The CDR3 sequence is 15 residues long. V shed 2 bases and J 2 bases; nucleotides not matched to a gene: 3. From germline, CDR1 is MGHRA and CDR2 YSYEKL. This chain's CDR3 is CASSQTGLDTDTQYF. As DNA, the CDR3 is TGCGCCAGCAGCCAAACGGGACTAGACACAGATACGCAGTATTTT.

The chain links TRBV9 to TRBJ2-7; no clear D. This CDR3 contains 14 residues. V was cut by 2 bases and J by 0 bases, with 9 bases left in between. Germline V CDR1 and CDR2: SGDLS, YYNGEE. CDR3: CASSVSTNSYEQYF. The CDR3 bases are TGTGCCAGCAGCGTGTCCACGAACTCCTACGAGCAGTACTTC.